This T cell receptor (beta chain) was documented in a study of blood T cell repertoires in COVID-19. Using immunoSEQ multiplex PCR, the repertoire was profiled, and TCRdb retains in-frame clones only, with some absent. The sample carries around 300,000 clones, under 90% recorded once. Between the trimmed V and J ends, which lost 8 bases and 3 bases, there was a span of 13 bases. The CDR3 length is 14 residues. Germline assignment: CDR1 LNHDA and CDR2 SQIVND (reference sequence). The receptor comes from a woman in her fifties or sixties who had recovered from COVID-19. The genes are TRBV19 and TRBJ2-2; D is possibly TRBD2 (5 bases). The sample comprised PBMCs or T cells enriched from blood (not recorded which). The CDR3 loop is CASSHGIDTGELFF. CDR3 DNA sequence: TGTGCCAGTTCTCACGGGATCGACACCGGGGAGCTGTTTTTT.